A selection of T cell receptor beta chains follows, all from one sample in a study of blood T cell repertoires in COVID-19. Sequencing used immunoSEQ multiplex PCR; TCRdb keeps in-frame clones, though not all of them. The table lists about 180,000 clones, about 80% of them singletons. Sample: peripheral blood. The receptors shown here come from a human donor in a cohort sampled during active COVID-19. Each CDR3 is given with its conserved first and last residue. D genes are given only for firm matches. The listing skips clone size in some rows; elsewhere it reads once, few, many or a size class.

TRBV6-5	.	TRBJ1-5	TRBD1	TGTGCCAGCAGTCGACAGGGGCCCGATCAGCCCCAGCATTTT	CASSRQGPDQPQHF
TRBV4-2	few	TRBJ2-5	.	TGTGCCAGCAGCCAAGATTACAGTGGCGTAGAGACCCAGTACTTC	CASSQDYSGVETQYF
TRBV9	.	TRBJ1-3	TRBD1	TGTGCCAGCAGCCGGACAGGGTCTGGAAACACCATATATTTT	CASSRTGSGNTIYF
TRBV28	.	TRBJ1-5	.	TGTGCCAGCATCCTTGGGGGGTTTAGGAGCAATCAGCCCCAGCATTTT	CASILGGFRSNQPQHF
TRBV10-1	.	TRBJ1-2	.	TGCGCCAGCAGTGAGTCTGGGGGGTATGGCTACACCTTC	CASSESGGYGYTF
TRBV6-5	.	TRBJ2-1	TRBD2	TGTGCCAGCCAAGAGACTAGCGGCAACAATGAGCAGTTCTTC	CASQETSGNNEQFF
TRBV27	.	TRBJ1-1	.	TGTGCCAGCAGTGTTCTGGGCTTAGGAAACACTGAAGCTTTCTTT	CASSVLGLGNTEAFF
TRBV2	.	TRBJ2-7	TRBD2	TGTGCCAGCAGGCCCTTAGCGGGGGTATCCTACGAGCAGTACTTC	CASRPLAGVSYEQYF
TRBV4-3	.	TRBJ1-5	TRBD1	TGCGCCAGCAGCCAAGATTGGACAGGGAGCAATCAGCCCCAGCATTTT	CASSQDWTGSNQPQHF
TRBV19	.	TRBJ2-7	TRBD1	TGTGCCAGTAGTATAGGGTCAGGGGGCTACGAGCAGTACTTC	CASSIGSGGYEQYF
TRBV19	.	TRBJ2-3	.	TGTGCCAGTAGATCGGGGGATCGCACAGATACGCAGTATTTT	CASRSGDRTDTQYF
TRBV5-5	.	TRBJ2-1	TRBD2	TGTGCCAGCAGCTTGGGATCGGGGGGGCCTGGAGAGCAGTTCTTC	CASSLGSGGPGEQFF
TRBV7-3	.	TRBJ2-1	.	TGTGCCAGCAGTAGGGGGTTATCCTACAATGAGCAGTTCTTC	CASSRGLSYNEQFF